This T cell receptor (beta chain) comes out of a study of cytomegalovirus exposure and HLA in healthy donors (dated by TCRdb to 2016 to 2017). About the full investigation: According to a later analysis, the approximately 120 validation repertoires were produced on the same platform as the 600 to 850 repertoires of the first cohort. To predict cytomegalovirus infection status, the study brought together high-throughput TCR immunosequencing, statistical association of individual TCRs with disease status, and machine learning. The study was designed to test whether signatures of past pathogen exposure could be identified by cataloging public T cell receptors. Besides the first cohort of around 670 subjects, a separate validation cohort made up of over a hundred different subjects was used.

General study outcomes and caveats: It was suggested by the authors that the approach could potentially be generalized to other disease states and immunological phenotypes. In vitro tests confirmed that a few of the cytomegalovirus-associated TCR beta chains recognize cytomegalovirus antigens. The validation cohort had no HLA typing available for a later analysis, so co-occurrence within that cohort was assessed over all 120 repertoires. The classifier was reported to diagnose cytomegalovirus status with high specificity and sensitivity in both the original cohort and the validation cohort. A total of 150 or so TCR beta chains were listed by the study as associated with cytomegalovirus. A later analysis found that TCRs clustered in the first cohort also tended to co-occur in the roughly 120 validation repertoires, with 94% of cluster scores above 0. Across donors, most TCR sequences were observed very rarely, whereas some public TCRs were present in many individuals.

The library was prepared using the immunoSEQ multiplex PCR assay. Turning to the authors' computational methods: A statistical classification framework was built to diagnose cytomegalovirus status from the catalog of TCR beta chain sequences. Drawn from immuneACCESS, this table holds only the in-frame rearrangements with V and J called that TCRdb kept. Clones are partly lost; checked studies trace under half to an unresolved V gene and leave the rest unexplained. V, J and clone size are taken as reported in that table, and D and trimming were inferred from the DNA itself. This sample has under 350,000 clones in its table, and approximately 86% of those were observed once. Of the sample, about 1% falls within the top ten clones. As regards this clone: Its binding antigen is unknown. The sample holds no much larger clone one base away, and base qualities are not on file.

Donors formed part of the validation cohort, which comprised over a hundred subjects and was distinct from the first cohort of under 750 subjects. This TCR came from a young woman in good health and CMV-seronegative. Sequenced input: PBMCs.

The CDR3 protein sequence reads: CSVWPSSYNEQFF. The bases are TGCAGCGTTTGGCCTAGCTCCTACAATGAGCAGTTCTTC. Here the chain combines TRBV29-1 and TRBJ2-1, with no reliable assignment of the D segment. Trimming takes 5 bases from V and 0 bases from J, and the germline ends sit 8 bases apart. Including cysteine and phenylalanine, the CDR3 has 13 amino acids. Only the CDR3 DNA stays, 39 bases, in frame from base 1. CDR1 is given as SQVTM and CDR2 as ANQGSEA, both from the germline V gene.